The entry below gives a single T cell receptor (beta chain) sequence along with its context. Its antigen is as yet unknown. The data belong to a study of cytomegalovirus exposure and HLA in healthy donors. Amplification used 60 Vbeta primers and 13 Jbeta primers. Repertoires were generated with immunoSEQ multiplex PCR, while TCRdb's copy carries only in-frame clones and drops some. The table shows about 200,000 clones, with 70% to 90% occurring only once. Study-wide results and caveats: With further analysis later on, most CMV-associated TCR beta chains appeared HLA-restricted. TCR association rates varied by HLA locus in a later analysis, with DRB1 highest and HLA-C lowest. Immune exposure information available was restricted to CMV serostatus.

The CDR3 sequence is 16 residues long. V lost 0 bases, J lost 2 bases, and 13 bases lay in between. Germline loops: CDR1 LNHDA, CDR2 SQIVND (reference sequence). The source material was PBMCs. This chain joins TRBV19 and TRBJ1-1; D gene uncertain. The TCR originated in a man aged 30 to 39 in good health and CMV-seronegative. The CDR3 DNA sequence: TGTGCCAGTAGTATAGAACCCCTCGGGAGAAACACTGAAGCTTTCTTT. Translation gives CASSIEPLGRNTEAFF.